The next 13 T cell receptor beta chains were all read from a single sample in a study of blood T cell repertoires in COVID-19. Clones were read by immunoSEQ multiplex PCR, and TCRdb kept only the in-frame ones, dropping some. Altogether approximately 300,000 clones are present, about 89% being singletons, with the ten largest covering 4.6%. Sequenced: peripheral blood. All receptors come from a man aged 35-49 years with acute or convalescent COVID-19.

The rearrangement joins TRBV6-2 or TRBV6-3 to TRBJ2-2; D ambiguous. CDR3 length: 13 amino acids. Germline V gene lookup returns CDR1 MNHEY and CDR2 SVGEGT. Trimming took off 2 bases at V and 3 bases at J, with 4 bases between the two ends. This CDR3 reads CASSYQYTGELFF. For the CDR3, the DNA is TGTGCCAGCAGTTACCAATACACCGGGGAGCTGTTTTTT.

The chain couples TRBV10-2 to TRBJ1-1; D remains ambiguous. The germline CDR1 and CDR2 sequences are WSHSY and SAAADI. The CDR3 is 11 residues long. The V end lost 1 base, the J end lost 8 bases, and 5 bases lay between the germline ends. The CDR3 protein is CASSEWEEAFF. CDR3 DNA sequence: TGCGCCAGCAGTGAGTGGGAGGAAGCTTTCTTT.

Written as DNA, the CDR3 is TGTGCCAGCAGGCCCGGGACAGAGGGGTTTGGCACTGAAGCTTTCTTT. Its protein product is CASRPGTEGFGTEAFF. This chain links TRBV27 with TRBJ1-1, with TRBD1 matching 7 bases. Germline-derived CDR1 and CDR2 are MNHEY and SMNVEV (reference sequence). This CDR3 region has 16 residues. The ends lost 6 bases at V and 4 bases at J; junction bases unmatched: 14.

This clone was detected only once. The V gene is TRBV4-2, the J gene TRBJ2-7, with no clear D. V lost 4 bases and J lost 0, with 13 bases in between. From germline, CDR1 is LGHNA and CDR2 YNFKEQ. This CDR3 is 15 amino acids long. DNA for the CDR3: TGTGCCAGCAGCCCCCGGCGCGGAAGCTCCTACGAGCAGTACTTC. Encoded protein: CASSPRRGSSYEQYF.

V is TRBV10-3 and J is TRBJ1-1; D remains ambiguous. V gave up 2 bases and J gave up 3 bases, with 7 bases separating them. The CDR3 sequence is 13 residues long. CDR1 and CDR2 (germline): ENHRY, SYGVKD. The CDR3 reads CAISENRYTEAFF. CDR3 nucleotide sequence: TGTGCCATCAGTGAGAACCGGTACACTGAAGCTTTCTTT.

The chain recombines TRBV10-1 with TRBJ2-5, with D possibly TRBD1 on 5 matching bases. The V end lost 3 bases, the J end lost 4 bases, and 6 bases lay between the germline ends. This CDR3 is built from 12 residues. From germline, CDR1 is WNHNN and CDR2 SYGVQD (reference sequence). The CDR3, as DNA: TGCGCCAGCAGTGAAGGGGCAGAGACCCAGTACTTC. This codes for CASSEGAETQYF.

This rearrangement joins TRBV19 to TRBJ1-1, with 9 bases aligning to TRBD1. V dropped 5 bases and J dropped 1; count of bases not matched to a gene: 2. This CDR3 is built from 14 residues. CDR1 is LNHDA and CDR2 is SQIVND in the germline V gene (reference sequence). The CDR3 region is CASSRDRANTEAFF. DNA for the CDR3: TGTGCCAGTAGTCGGGACAGGGCGAACACTGAAGCTTTCTTT.

This chain joins TRBV7-6 and TRBJ1-5, with D possibly TRBD1 on 5 matching bases. Trimming shortened V by 5 bases and J by 6 bases, and 20 bases separated the two germline ends. The CDR3 consists of 16 residues. Looked up from germline, CDR1 is SGHVS and CDR2 is FNYEAQ. CDR3 sequence reads: CASSLEAGPMGQPQHF. The CDR3 DNA reads as TGTGCCAGCAGCCTCGAGGCAGGGCCGATGGGTCAGCCCCAGCATTTT.

V usage is TRBV11-2 and J usage is TRBJ2-1; 12 nucleotides match TRBD2. Trimming cost V 7 bases and J 7 bases; bases outside gene matches: 11. Germline CDR1 reads SGHAT; CDR2 reads FQNNGV. The CDR3 length is 16 residues. As DNA, the CDR3 is TGTGCCAGCACACTAGCGGGGGGCGTAACGGTTAATGAGCAGTTCTTC. This encodes CASTLAGGVTVNEQFF.

The V gene is TRBV5-1, the J gene TRBJ2-7; weak D call: TRBD1 (5 bases). The length of the CDR3 is 14 residues. V dropped 0 bases and J dropped 7 bases, with 14 bases sitting between them. From germline, CDR1 is SGHRS and CDR2 YFSETQ. Here the CDR3 DNA reads TGCGCCAGCAGCTTGGGTAGGACAAGGAAAGAGCAGTACTTC. Translating gives CASSLGRTRKEQYF.

The chain carries TRBV5-1 and TRBJ1-4; D gene unclear. The CDR3 is 15 amino acids. Germline V gene data show CDR1 as SGHRS and CDR2 as YFSETQ. V gave up 4 bases and J gave up 10 bases, with 20 bases separating them. The CDR3 nucleotides are TGCGCCAGCAGCCCCCTAAGCAGAGAGACTGGAAAACTGTTTTTT. This translates into CASSPLSRETGKLFF.

The rearrangement uses TRBV5-6 and TRBJ2-3, with TRBD2 identical over 7 bases. The germline CDR1 and CDR2 sequences are SGHDT and YYEEEE. This CDR3 contains 15 residues. After removal of 4 bases from V and 2 bases from J, the junction contained 7 bases not matched to a gene. CDR3 amino acids: CASSLASGATDTQYF. CDR3 nucleotides: TGTGCCAGCAGCCTTGCGAGCGGGGCCACAGATACGCAGTATTTT.

This clone was picked up a small number of times. The chain couples TRBV27 to TRBJ1-2; no definite D call. The V end lost 5 bases, the J end lost 8 bases, and 15 bases lay between the germline ends. This CDR3 contains 13 residues. Germline lookup yields CDR1 MNHEY and CDR2 SMNVEV (reference sequence). CDR3 DNA sequence: TGTGCCAGCAGTCCCTCGAGGCAGTCGGGCTACACCTTC. Protein: CASSPSRQSGYTF.